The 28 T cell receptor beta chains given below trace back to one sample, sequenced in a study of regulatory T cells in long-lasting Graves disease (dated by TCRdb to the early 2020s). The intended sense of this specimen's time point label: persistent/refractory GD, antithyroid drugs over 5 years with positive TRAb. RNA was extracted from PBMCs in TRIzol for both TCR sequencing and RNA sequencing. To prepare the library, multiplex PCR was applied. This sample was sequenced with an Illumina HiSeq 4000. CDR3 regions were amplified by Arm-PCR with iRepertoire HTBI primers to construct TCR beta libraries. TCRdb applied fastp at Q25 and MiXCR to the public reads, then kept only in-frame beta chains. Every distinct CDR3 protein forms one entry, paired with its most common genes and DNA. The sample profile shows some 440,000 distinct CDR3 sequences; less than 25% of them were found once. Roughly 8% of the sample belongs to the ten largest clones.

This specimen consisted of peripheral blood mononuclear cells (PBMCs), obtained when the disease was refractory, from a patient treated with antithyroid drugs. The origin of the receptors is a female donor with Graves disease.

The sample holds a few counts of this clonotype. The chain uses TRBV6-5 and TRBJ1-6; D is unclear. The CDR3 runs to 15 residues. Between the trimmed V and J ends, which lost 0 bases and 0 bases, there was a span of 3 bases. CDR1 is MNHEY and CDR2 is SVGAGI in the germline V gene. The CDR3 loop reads CASSYSGSYNSPLHF. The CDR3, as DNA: TGTGCCAGCAGTTACTCGGGCTCCTATAATTCACCCCTCCACTTT.

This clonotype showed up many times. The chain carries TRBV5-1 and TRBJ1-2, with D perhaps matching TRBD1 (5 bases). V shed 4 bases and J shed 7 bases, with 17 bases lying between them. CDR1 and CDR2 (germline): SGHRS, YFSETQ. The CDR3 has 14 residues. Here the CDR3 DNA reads TGCGCCAGCAGCCCACCCGTTGGGGGTGGTGGCTACACCTTC. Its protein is CASSPPVGGGGYTF.

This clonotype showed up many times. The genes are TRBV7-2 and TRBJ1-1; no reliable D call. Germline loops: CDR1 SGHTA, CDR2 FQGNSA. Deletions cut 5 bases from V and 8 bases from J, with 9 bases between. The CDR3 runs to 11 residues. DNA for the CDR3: TGTGCCAGCAGCCAGGCCAGCGAAGCTTTCTTT. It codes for CASSQASEAFF.

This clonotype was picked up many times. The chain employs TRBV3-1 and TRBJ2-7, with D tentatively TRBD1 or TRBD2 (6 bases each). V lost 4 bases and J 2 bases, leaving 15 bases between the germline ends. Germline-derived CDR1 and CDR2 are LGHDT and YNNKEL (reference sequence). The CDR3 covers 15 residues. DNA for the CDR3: TGTGCCAGCAGCCCGAGTGGGGGGCCCACCTACGAGCAGTACTTC. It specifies CASSPSGGPTYEQYF.

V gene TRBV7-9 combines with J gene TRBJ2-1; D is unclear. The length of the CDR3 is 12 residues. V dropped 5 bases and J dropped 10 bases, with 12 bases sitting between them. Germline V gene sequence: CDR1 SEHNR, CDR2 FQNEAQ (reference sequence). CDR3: CASSLGLLEQFF. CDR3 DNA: TGTGCCAGCAGCCTTGGGCTTCTGGAGCAGTTCTTC.

DNA of the CDR3: TGCAGCGTAAAAACAGGGAGCAATCAGCCCCAGCATTTT. Amino acid sequence: CSVKTGSNQPQHF. The chain links TRBV29-1 to TRBJ1-5; D might be TRBD1 (6 bases). The CDR3 sequence is 13 residues long. V lost 6 bases to trimming and J lost 1 base, with 10 bases between them. Germline values: CDR1 SQVTM, CDR2 ANQGSEA.

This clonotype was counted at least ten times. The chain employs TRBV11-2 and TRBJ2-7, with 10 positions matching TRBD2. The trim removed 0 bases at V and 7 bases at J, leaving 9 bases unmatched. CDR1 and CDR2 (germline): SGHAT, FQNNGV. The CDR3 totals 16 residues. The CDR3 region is CASSLDPSGRAGEQYF. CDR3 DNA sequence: TGTGCCAGCAGCTTAGACCCCAGCGGGAGGGCCGGAGAGCAGTACTTC.

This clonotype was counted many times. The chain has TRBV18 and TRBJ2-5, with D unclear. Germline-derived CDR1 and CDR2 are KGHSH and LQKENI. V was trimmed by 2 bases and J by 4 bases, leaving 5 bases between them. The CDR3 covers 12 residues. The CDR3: CASSPERETQYF. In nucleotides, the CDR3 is TGTGCCAGCTCACCAGAGCGAGAGACCCAGTACTTC.

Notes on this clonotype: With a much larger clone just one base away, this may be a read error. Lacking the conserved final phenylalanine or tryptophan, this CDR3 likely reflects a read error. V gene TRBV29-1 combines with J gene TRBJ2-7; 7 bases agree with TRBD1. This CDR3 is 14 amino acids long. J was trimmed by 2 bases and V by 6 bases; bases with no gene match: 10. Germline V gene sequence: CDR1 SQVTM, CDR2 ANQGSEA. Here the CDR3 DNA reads TGCAGCGTGATCGGACAGGACACCCCCTACGAGCAGTACCTC. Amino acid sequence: CSVIGQDTPYEQYL.

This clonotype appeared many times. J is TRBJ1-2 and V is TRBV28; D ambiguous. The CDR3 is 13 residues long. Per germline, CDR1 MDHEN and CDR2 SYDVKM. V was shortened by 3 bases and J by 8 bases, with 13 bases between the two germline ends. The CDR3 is CASSFKLTVGYTF. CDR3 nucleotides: TGTGCCAGCAGTTTCAAACTTACAGTCGGCTACACCTTC.

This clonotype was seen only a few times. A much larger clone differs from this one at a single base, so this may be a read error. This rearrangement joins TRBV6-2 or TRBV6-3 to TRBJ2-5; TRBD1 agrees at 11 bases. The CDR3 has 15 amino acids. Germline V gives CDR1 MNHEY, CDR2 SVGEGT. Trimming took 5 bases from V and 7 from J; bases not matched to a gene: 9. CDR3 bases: TGTGCCAGCAGTAAAGGGACAGGGGGTGGGGGGACCCAGTACTTC. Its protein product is CASSKGTGGGGTQYF.

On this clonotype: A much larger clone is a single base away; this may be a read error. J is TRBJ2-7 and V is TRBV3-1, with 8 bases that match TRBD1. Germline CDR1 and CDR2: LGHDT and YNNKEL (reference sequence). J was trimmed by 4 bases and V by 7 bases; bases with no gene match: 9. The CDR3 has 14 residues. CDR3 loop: CASNPRTGRYEQYF. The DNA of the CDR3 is TGTGCCAGCAACCCTCGGACAGGGAGATACGAGCAGTACTTC.

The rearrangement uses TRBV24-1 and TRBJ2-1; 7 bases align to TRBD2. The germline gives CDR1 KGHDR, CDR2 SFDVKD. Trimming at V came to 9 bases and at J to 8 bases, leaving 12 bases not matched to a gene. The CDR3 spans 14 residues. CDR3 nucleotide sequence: TGTGCCACCGAGGCTAGCGGCCTCTGGGATGAGCAGTTCTTC. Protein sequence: CATEASGLWDEQFF.

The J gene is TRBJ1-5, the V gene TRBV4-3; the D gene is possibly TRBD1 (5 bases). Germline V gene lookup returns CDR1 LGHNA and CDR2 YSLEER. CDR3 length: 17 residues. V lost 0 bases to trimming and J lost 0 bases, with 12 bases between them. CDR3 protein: CASSQDRGSYSNQPQHF. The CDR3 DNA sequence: TGCGCCAGCAGCCAAGATCGGGGCAGCTATAGCAATCAGCCCCAGCATTTT.

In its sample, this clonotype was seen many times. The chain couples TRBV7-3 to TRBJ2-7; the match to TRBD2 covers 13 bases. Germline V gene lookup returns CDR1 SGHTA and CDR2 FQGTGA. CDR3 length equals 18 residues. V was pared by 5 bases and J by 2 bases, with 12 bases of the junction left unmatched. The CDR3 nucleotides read TGTGCCAGCAGCCCAGAAGGGACTAGCGGGATATACCCCTACGAGCAGTACTTC. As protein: CASSPEGTSGIYPYEQYF.

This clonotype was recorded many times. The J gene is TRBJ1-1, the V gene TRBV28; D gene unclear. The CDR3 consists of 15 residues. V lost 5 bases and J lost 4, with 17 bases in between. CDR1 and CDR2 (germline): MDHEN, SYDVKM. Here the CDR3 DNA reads TGTGCCAGCAGTCCTGCGGGAGTTGGGAGCACTGAAGCTTTCTTT. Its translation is CASSPAGVGSTEAFF.

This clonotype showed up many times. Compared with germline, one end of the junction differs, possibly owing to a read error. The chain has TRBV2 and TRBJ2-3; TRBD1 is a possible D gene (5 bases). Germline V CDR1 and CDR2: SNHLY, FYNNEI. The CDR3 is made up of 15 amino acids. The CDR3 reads CASREDRPRTDTQYF. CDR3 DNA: TGTGCCAGCAGAGAAGACAGACCACGCACAGATACGCAGTATTTT.

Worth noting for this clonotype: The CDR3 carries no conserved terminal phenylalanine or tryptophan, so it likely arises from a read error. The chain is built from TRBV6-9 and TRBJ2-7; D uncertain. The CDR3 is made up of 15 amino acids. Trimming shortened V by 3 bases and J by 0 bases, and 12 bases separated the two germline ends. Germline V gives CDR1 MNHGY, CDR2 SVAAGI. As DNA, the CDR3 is TGTGCCAGCAGTTACTCCGGGCCCAACTCCTACGAGCAGTACTCC. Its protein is CASSYSGPNSYEQYS.

CDR3 DNA sequence: TGCGCCAGCAGCCTGAATGGGGCCGGAGTCTTCTACGAGCAGTACTTC. Its translation: CASSLNGAGVFYEQYF. The chain links TRBV5-1 to TRBJ2-7; D may be TRBD1 (5 bases). The CDR3 has 16 residues. The germline V and J ends were trimmed by 4 bases and 3 bases, with 20 bases remaining between them. Per germline, CDR1 SGHRS and CDR2 YFSETQ.

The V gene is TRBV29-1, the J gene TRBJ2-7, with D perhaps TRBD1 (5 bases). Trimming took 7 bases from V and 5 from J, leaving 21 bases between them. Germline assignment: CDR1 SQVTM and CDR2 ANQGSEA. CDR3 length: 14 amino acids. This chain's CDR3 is CSAYGQGRFDEQYF. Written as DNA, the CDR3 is TGCAGCGCCTATGGGCAGGGTCGGTTCGACGAGCAGTACTTC.

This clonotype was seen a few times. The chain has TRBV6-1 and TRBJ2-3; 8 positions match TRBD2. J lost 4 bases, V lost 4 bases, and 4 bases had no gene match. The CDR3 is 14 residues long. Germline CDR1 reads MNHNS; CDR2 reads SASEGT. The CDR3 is CASSAGGIADTQYF. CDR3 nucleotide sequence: TGTGCCAGCAGTGCGGGAGGGATCGCAGATACGCAGTATTTT.

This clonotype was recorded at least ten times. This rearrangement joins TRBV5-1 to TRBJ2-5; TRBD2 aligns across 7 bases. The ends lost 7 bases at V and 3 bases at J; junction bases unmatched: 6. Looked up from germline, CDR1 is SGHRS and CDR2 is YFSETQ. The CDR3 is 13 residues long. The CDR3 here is CASASAGKETQYF. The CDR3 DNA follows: TGCGCCAGCGCGTCAGCGGGAAAAGAGACCCAGTACTTC. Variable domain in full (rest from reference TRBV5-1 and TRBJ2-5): KAGVTQTPRYLIKTRGQQVTLSCSPISGHRSVSWYQQTPGQGLQFLFEYFSETQRNKGNFPGRFSGRQFSNSRSEMNVSTLELGDSALYLCASASAGKETQYFGPGTRLLVL.

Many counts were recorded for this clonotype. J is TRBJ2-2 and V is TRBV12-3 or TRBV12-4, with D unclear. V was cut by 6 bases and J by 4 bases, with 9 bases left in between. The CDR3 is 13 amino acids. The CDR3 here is CASRRPTTGELFF. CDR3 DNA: TGTGCCAGCAGGCGACCCACCACCGGGGAGCTGTTTTTT.

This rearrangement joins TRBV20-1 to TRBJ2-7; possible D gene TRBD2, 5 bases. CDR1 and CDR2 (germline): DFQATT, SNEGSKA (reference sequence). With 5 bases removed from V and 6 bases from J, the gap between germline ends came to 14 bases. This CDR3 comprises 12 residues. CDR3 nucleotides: TGCAGTGCTGAAGAAACTAGTCTCGAGCAGTACTTC. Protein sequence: CSAEETSLEQYF.

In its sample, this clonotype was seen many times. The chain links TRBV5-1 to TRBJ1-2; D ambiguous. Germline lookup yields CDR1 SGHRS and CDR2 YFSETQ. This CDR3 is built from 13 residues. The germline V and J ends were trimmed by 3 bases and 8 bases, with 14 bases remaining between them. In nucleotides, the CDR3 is TGCGCCAGCAGCTATACTCCACAGCGCGGCTACACCTTC. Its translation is CASSYTPQRGYTF. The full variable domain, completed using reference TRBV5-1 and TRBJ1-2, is KAGVTQTPRYLIKTRGQQVTLSCSPISGHRSVSWYQQTPGQGLQFLFEYFSETQRNKGNFPGRFSGRQFSNSRSEMNVSTLELGDSALYLCASSYTPQRGYTFGSGTRLTVV.

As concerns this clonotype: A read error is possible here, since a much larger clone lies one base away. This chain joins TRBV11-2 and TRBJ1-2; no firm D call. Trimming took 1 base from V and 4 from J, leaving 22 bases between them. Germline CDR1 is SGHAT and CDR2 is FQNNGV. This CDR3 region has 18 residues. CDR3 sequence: CASSLVGGLPRASYGYTF. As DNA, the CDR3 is TGTGCCAGCAGCTTAGTAGGAGGGCTCCCAAGAGCTAGCTATGGCTACACCTTC.

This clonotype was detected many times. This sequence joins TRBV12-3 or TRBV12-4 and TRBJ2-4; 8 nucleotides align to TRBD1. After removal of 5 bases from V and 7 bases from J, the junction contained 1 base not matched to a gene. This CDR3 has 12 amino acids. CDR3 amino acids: CASSPGGNIQYF. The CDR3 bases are TGTGCCAGCAGTCCAGGGGGCAACATTCAGTACTTC.

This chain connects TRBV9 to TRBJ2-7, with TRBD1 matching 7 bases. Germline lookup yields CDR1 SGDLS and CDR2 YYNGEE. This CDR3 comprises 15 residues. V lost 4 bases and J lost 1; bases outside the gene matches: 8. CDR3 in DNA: TGTGCCAGCAGCCCCCTGAGGGGGCCTTCCTACGAGCAGTACTTC. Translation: CASSPLRGPSYEQYF. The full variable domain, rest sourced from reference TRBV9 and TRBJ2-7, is DSGVTQTPKHLITATGQRVTLRCSPRSGDLSVYWYQQSLDQGLQFLIQYYNGEERAKGNILERFSAQQFPDLHSELNLSSLELGDSALYFCASSPLRGPSYEQYFGPGTRLTVT.